Listed here are 13 T cell receptor beta chains from one sample, sequenced in a study of blood T cells in healthy people across ages. Next came a second PCR, run for about 7 to 12 cycles, which used a sample-barcoded 5' primer along with a J-beta primer mix. TCRdb used MiXCR to reprocess the 5' RACE reads, holding one entry per CDR3 protein. The sample has around 870,000 distinct CDR3 sequences, less than 35% seen once. Specimen: blood. These receptors were taken from a woman of 80 years or more in good health.

This clonotype has just a few counts. V gene TRBV5-4 combines with J gene TRBJ1-1; 7 bases agree with TRBD1. Germline loops: CDR1 SGHNT, CDR2 YYREEE (reference sequence). The trim removed 4 bases at V and 1 base at J, leaving 7 bases unmatched. The CDR3 covers 15 residues. The CDR3: CASSLGQDRNTEAFF. CDR3 sequence (DNA): TGTGCCAGCAGCCTTGGACAGGACAGGAACACTGAAGCTTTCTTT.

This clonotype was seen ten or more times. V is TRBV9 and J is TRBJ1-2, with a possible D match to TRBD1 (5 bases). Germline V lookup: CDR1 SGDLS, CDR2 YYNGEE. V gave up 0 bases and J gave up 5 bases, with 14 bases separating them. This CDR3 contains 15 residues. The CDR3: CASSVEGRGEYGYTF. In DNA, the CDR3 is TGTGCCAGCAGCGTAGAGGGAAGGGGTGAATATGGCTACACCTTC.

The table lists this clonotype with many counts. The V and J genes are TRBV14 and TRBJ2-7; TRBD1 might be the D (7 bases). The germline gives CDR1 SGHDN, CDR2 FVKESK. V was trimmed by 2 bases and J by 6 bases, leaving 20 bases between them. The CDR3 sequence is 16 residues long. The CDR3 nucleotides are TGTGCCAGCAGCCAATACCAGGGGGGACCCTCCCGCGAGCAGTACTTC. This sequence encodes CASSQYQGGPSREQYF.

This clonotype was observed at least ten times. The chain recombines TRBV3-1 with TRBJ1-2, with TRBD1 as a possible D gene (5 bases). The germline V gene has CDR1 LGHDT and CDR2 YNNKEL (reference sequence). Trimming left V 8 bases short and J 4 bases short, with 14 bases between. CDR3 size: 13 residues. The CDR3 DNA reads as TGTGCCAGCGGGAAGACAGCATTCTATGGCTACACCTTC. It yields the protein CASGKTAFYGYTF.

This chain links TRBV27 with TRBJ1-5; 7 positions match TRBD1. CDR3 length: 13 residues. Germline V gene data show CDR1 as MNHEY and CDR2 as SMNVEV (reference sequence). V lost 9 bases to trimming and J lost 2 bases; unmatched junction nucleotides: 4. The CDR3 loop is CARRGLGNQPQHF. CDR3 in DNA: TGTGCCAGAAGGGGGCTGGGCAATCAGCCCCAGCATTTT.

This clonotype was counted many times. The chain carries TRBV27 and TRBJ2-3; 7 nucleotides align to TRBD2. The CDR3 extends over 14 amino acids. The junction had 7 bases not matched to a gene; V was cut back by 6 bases and J by 4 bases. Germline CDR1 MNHEY, CDR2 SMNVEV (reference sequence). The CDR3, as DNA: TGTGCCAGCAGAGGCTTAGGGAGGGCAGATACGCAGTATTTT. This sequence encodes CASRGLGRADTQYF.

Many counts were recorded for this clonotype. The DNA of the CDR3 is TGTGCCAGCAGTTTTTTTGGGCAAGAGACCCAGTACTTC. The encoded protein is CASSFFGQETQYF. The chain has TRBV27 and TRBJ2-5; D is unresolved. The CDR3 length is 13 residues. The germline gives CDR1 MNHEY, CDR2 SMNVEV (reference sequence). V lost 3 bases and J 2 bases, leaving 7 bases between the germline ends.

The V call is TRBV20-1, the J call TRBJ1-1; 7 nucleotides match TRBD1. Germline V lookup: CDR1 DFQATT, CDR2 SNEGSKA (reference sequence). The ends lost 2 bases at V and 0 bases at J; junction bases unmatched: 6. The length of the CDR3 is 15 residues. In nucleotides, the CDR3 is TGCAGTGCTAGACCCACGACAGGGTTGAACACTGAAGCTTTCTTT. Protein product: CSARPTTGLNTEAFF.

This clonotype has just a few counts. V and J are TRBV5-1 and TRBJ2-5; tentative D call: TRBD1 (5 bases). The last part of the DNA fits TRBJ2-1 better; the J call may be wrong. Looked up from germline, CDR1 is SGHRS and CDR2 is YFSETQ. The CDR3 is 14 residues long. As DNA, the CDR3 is TGCGCCAGCAGCTTCGGTAGGGGCCAAGAGACCCAGTTCTTC. Protein sequence: CASSFGRGQETQFF.

Details on this clonotype: A much more abundant neighbour one base away suggests this may be a read error. The chain couples TRBV7-9 to TRBJ1-5; 10 bases fit TRBD1. The CDR3 length is 15 residues. From germline, CDR1 is SEHNR and CDR2 FQNEAQ (reference sequence). CDR3 DNA: TGTGCCAGCAGCCCCGGGACAGGGGATAATCAGCCCCGGCATTTT. Protein sequence: CASSPGTGDNQPRHF.

As regards this clonotype: Relative to the germline gene, one junction end is altered; a read error may explain this. The chain has TRBV25-1 and TRBJ2-3; TRBD1 aligns across 8 bases. The germline V gene has CDR1 MGHDK and CDR2 SYGVNS. The CDR3 is 16 amino acids. The CDR3 DNA reads TGTGCCAGCAGTGAATTACCAGGGGGCAAGACAGATACGGAGTATTTT. Translating gives CASSELPGGKTDTEYF. Looking up the rest from reference TRBV25-1 and TRBJ2-3 gives the full variable domain: EADIYQTPRYLVIGTGKKITLECSQTMGHDKMYWYQQDPGMELHLIHYSYGVNSTEKGDLSSESTVSRIRTEHFPLTLESARPSHTSQYLCASSELPGGKTDTEYFGPGTRLTVL.

This clonotype was seen at least ten times. The rearrangement uses TRBV6-2 or TRBV6-3 and TRBJ2-1; 15 bases map to TRBD2. V dropped 6 bases and J dropped 4; count of bases not matched to a gene: 7. CDR1 is MNHEY and CDR2 is SVGEGT in the germline V gene. There are 17 residues in the CDR3. The CDR3 sequence is CASRGTSGGSQYNEQFF. CDR3 sequence (DNA): TGTGCCAGCAGAGGGACTAGCGGGGGGTCTCAATACAATGAGCAGTTCTTC.

Ten or more counts support this clonotype. This rearrangement joins TRBV24-1 to TRBJ2-5, with D unclear. The CDR3 spans 13 residues. V was shortened by 5 bases and J by 5 bases, with 11 bases between the two germline ends. Germline lookup yields CDR1 KGHDR and CDR2 SFDVKD. In nucleotides, the CDR3 is TGTGCCACCAGTGGTTCGGTGGCGGAGACCCAGTACTTC. It specifies CATSGSVAETQYF.